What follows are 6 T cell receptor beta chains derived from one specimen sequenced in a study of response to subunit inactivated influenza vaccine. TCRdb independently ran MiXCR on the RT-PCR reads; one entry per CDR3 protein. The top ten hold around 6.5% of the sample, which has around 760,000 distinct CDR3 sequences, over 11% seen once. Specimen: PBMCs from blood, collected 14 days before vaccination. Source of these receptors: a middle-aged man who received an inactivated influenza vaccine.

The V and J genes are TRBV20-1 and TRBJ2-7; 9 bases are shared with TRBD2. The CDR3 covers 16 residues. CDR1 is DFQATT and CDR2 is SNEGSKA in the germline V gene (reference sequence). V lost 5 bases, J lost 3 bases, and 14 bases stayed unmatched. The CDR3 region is CSAVPPLAGDLYEQYF. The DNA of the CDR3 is TGCAGTGCTGTTCCACCTTTAGCGGGAGACCTCTACGAGCAGTACTTC.

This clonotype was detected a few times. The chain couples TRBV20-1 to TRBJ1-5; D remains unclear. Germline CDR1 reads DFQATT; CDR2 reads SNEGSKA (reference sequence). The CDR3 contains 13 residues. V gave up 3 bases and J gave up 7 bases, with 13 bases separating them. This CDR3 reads CSASGTGGQPQHF. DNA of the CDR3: TGCAGTGCTAGTGGCACGGGTGGGCAGCCCCAGCATTTT.

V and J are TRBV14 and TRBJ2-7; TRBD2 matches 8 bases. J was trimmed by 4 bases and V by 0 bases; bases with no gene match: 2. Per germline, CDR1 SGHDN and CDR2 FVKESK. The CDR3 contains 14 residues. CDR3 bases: TGTGCCAGCAGCCAAGAAGCGGGAGTTTACGAGCAGTACTTC. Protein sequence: CASSQEAGVYEQYF.

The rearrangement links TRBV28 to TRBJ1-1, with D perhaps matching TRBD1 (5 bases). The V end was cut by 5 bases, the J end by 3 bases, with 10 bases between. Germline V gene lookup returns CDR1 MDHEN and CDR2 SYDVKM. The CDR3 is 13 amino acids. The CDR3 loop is CASSPPTDTEAFF. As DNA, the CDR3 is TGTGCCAGCAGTCCTCCGACAGACACTGAAGCTTTCTTT.

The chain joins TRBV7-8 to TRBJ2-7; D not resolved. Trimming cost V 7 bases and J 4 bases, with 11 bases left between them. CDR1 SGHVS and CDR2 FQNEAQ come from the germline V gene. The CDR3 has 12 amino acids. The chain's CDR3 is CASTSPGYEQYF. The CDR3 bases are TGTGCCAGCACCTCCCCAGGTTACGAGCAGTACTTC.

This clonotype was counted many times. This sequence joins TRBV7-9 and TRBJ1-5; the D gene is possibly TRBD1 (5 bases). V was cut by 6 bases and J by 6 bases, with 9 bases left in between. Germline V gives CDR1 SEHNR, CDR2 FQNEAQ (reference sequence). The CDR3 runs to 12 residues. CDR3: CASSPGGQPQHF. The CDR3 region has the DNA TGTGCCAGCAGTCCCGGGGGTCAGCCCCAGCATTTT.